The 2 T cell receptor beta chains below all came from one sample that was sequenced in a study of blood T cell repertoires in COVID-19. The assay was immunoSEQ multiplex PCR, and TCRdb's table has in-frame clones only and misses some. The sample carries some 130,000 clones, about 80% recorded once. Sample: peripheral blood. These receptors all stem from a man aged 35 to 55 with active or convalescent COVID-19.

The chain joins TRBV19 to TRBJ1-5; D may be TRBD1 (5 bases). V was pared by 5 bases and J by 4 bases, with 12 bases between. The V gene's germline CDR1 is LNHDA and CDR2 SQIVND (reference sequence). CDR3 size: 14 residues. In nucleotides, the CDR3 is TGTGCCAGTAGTCCTATGGGGGGTAATCAGCCCCAGCATTTT. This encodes CASSPMGGNQPQHF. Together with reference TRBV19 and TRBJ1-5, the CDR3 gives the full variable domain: DGGITQSPKYLFRKEGQNVTLSCEQNLNHDAMYWYRQDPGQGLRLIYYSQIVNDFQKGDIAEGYSVSREKKESFPLTVTSAQKNPTAFYLCASSPMGGNQPQHFGDGTRLSIL.

The CDR3 reads CASRTGTANTGELFF. CDR3 coding DNA: TGTGCCAGCAGAACCGGGACAGCGAACACCGGGGAGCTGTTTTTT. The rearrangement links TRBV2 to TRBJ2-2; 7 bases match TRBD1. The CDR3 runs 15 residues. The junction had 4 bases not matched to a gene; V was cut back by 6 bases and J by 0 bases. Germline CDR1 reads SNHLY; CDR2 reads FYNNEI. The variable domain in full, with the rest retrieved from reference TRBV2 and TRBJ2-2, is EPEVTQTPSHQVTQMGQEVILRCVPISNHLYFYWYRQILGQKVEFLVSFYNNEISEKSEIFDDQFSVERPDGSNFTLKIRSTKLEDSAMYFCASRTGTANTGELFFGEGSRLTVL.